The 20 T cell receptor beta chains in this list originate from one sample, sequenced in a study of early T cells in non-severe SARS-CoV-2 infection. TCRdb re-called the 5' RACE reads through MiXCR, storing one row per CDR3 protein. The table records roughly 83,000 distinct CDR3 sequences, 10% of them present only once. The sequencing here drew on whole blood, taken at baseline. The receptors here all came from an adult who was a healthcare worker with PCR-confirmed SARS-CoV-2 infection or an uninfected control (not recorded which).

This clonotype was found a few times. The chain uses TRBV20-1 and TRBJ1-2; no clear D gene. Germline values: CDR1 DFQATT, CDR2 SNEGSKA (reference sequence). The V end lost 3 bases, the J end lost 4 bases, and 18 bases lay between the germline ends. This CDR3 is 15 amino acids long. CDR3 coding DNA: TGCAGTGCTAGGCCCTCGGCGGTACGGCTCTATGGCTACACCTTC. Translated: CSARPSAVRLYGYTF.

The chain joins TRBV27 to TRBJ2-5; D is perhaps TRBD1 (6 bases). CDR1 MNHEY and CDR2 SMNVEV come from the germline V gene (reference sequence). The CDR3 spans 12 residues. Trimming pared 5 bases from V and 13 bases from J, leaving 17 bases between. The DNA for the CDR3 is TGTGCCAGCAGTCCCCCGGGACAAAGGATGTACTTC. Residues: CASSPPGQRMYF.

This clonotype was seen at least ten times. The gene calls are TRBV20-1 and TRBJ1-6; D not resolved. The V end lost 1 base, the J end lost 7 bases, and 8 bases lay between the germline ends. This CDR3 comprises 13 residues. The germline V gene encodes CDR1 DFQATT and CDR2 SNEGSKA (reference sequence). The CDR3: CSARGPPNSPLHF. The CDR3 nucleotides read TGCAGTGCTAGAGGGCCCCCGAATTCACCCCTCCACTTT.

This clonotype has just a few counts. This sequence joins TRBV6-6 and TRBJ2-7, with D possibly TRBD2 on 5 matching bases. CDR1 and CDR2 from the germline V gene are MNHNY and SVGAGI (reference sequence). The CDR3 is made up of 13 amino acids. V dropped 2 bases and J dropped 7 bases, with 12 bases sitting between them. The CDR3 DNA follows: TGTGCCAGCAGTTACCAGTCGGGCGGGGAGCAGTACTTC. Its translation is CASSYQSGGEQYF.

The CDR3 loop is CASSLSGTSGRSEQYF. The DNA of the CDR3 is TGTGCCAGCAGTTTATCCGGGACTAGCGGGAGAAGCGAGCAGTACTTC. The V and J genes are TRBV28 and TRBJ2-7, with 14 bases fitting TRBD2. The CDR3 length is 16 residues. Per the germline V gene, CDR1 is MDHEN and CDR2 is SYDVKM. V was clipped by 1 base and J by 6 bases; unmatched bases: 5.

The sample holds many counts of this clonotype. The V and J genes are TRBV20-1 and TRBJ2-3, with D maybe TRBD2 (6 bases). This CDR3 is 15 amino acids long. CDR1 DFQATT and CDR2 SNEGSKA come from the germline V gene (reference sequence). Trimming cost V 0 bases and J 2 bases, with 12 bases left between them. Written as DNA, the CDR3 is TGCAGTGCTAGAGATATGGGGGAGGCCACAGATACGCAGTATTTT. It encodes CSARDMGEATDTQYF.

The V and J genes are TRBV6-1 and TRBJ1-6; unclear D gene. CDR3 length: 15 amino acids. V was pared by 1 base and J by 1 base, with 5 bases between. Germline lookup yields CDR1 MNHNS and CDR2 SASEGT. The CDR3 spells CASSEGESYNSPLHF. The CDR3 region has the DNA TGTGCCAGCAGTGAAGGGGAATCCTATAATTCACCCCTCCACTTT.

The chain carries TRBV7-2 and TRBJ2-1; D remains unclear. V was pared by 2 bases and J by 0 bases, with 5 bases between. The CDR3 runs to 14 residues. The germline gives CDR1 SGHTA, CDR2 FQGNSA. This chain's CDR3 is CASSLYSSYNEQFF. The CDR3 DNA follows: TGTGCCAGCAGCTTATACAGCTCCTACAATGAGCAGTTCTTC.

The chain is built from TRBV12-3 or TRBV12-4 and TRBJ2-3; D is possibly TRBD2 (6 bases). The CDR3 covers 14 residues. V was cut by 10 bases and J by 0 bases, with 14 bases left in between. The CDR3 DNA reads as TGTGCCACCTCCTTGGGGGGTAGCACAGATACGCAGTATTTT. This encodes CATSLGGSTDTQYF.

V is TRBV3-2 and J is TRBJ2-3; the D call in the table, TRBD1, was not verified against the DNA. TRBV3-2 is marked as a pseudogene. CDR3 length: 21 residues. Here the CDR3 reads CASSKRSRPRDRGPSGPTQYF. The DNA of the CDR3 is TGTGCCAGCAGCAAAAGATCCCGGCCCCGGGACAGGGGCCCCTCCGGCCCTACGCAGTATTTT.

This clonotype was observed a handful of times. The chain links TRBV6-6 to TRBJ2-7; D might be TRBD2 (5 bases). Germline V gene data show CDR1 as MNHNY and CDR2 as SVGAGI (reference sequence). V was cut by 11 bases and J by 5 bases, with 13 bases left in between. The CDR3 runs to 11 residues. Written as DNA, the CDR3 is TGTGCCTGTCGTAAGGAGGACGAGCAGTACTTC. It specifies CACRKEDEQYF.

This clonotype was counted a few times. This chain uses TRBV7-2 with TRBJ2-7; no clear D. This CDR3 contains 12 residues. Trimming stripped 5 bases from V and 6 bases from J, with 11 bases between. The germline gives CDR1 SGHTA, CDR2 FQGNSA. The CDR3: CASSLGVGEQYF. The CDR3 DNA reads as TGTGCCAGCAGCCTTGGGGTGGGCGAGCAGTACTTC.

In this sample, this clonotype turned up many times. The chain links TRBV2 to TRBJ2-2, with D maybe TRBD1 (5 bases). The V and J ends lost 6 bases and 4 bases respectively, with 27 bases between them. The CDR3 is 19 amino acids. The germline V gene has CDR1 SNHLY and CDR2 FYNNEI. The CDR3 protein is CASSPGRPSTALGTGELFF. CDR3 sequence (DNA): TGTGCCAGCAGCCCCGGTCGCCCCTCGACAGCCCTTGGCACCGGGGAGCTGTTTTTT.

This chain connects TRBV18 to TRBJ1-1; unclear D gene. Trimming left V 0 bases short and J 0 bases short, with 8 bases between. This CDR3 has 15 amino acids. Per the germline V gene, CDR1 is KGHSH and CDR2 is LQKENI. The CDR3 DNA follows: TGTGCCAGCTCACCACCGGAAGGAATGAACACTGAAGCTTTCTTT. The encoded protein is CASSPPEGMNTEAFF. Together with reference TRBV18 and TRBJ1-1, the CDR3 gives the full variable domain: NAGVMQNPRHLVRRRGQEARLRCSPMKGHSHVYWYRQLPEEGLKFMVYLQKENIIDESGMPKERFSAEFPKEGPSILRIQQVVRGDSAAYFCASSPPEGMNTEAFFGQGTRLTVV.

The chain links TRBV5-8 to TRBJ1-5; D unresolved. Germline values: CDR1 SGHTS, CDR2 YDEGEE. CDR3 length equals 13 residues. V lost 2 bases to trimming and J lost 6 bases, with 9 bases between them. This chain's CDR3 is CASSLWGGQPQHF. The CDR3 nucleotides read TGTGCCAGCAGCTTATGGGGTGGTCAGCCCCAGCATTTT.

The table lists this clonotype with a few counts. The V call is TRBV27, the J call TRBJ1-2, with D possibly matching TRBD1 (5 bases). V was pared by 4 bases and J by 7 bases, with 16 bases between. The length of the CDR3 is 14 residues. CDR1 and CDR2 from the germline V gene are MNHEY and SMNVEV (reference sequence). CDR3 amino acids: CASSSGGGWFGYTF. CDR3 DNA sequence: TGTGCCAGCAGTTCTGGGGGTGGGTGGTTTGGCTACACCTTC.

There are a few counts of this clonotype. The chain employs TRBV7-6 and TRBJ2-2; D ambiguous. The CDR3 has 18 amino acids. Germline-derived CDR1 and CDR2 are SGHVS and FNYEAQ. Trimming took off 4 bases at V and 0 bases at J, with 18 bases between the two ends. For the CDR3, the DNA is TGTGCCAGCAGCTCCTTTACGTCTGGAGAGGCGAACACCGGGGAGCTGTTTTTT. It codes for CASSSFTSGEANTGELFF.

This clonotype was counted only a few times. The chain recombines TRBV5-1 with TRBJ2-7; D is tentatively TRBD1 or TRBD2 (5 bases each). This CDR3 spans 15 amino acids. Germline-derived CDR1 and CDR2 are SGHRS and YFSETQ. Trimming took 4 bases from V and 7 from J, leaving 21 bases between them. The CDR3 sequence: CASSATRGPIGEQYF. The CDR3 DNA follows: TGCGCCAGCAGCGCGACCCGGGGCCCAATTGGAGAGCAGTACTTC.

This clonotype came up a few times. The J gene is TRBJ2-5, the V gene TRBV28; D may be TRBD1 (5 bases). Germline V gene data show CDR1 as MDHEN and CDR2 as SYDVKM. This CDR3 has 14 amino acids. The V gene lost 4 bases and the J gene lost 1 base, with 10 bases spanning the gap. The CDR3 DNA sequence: TGTGCCAGCAGTTCCCAGGGTCCCCAAGAGACCCAGTACTTC. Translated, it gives CASSSQGPQETQYF.

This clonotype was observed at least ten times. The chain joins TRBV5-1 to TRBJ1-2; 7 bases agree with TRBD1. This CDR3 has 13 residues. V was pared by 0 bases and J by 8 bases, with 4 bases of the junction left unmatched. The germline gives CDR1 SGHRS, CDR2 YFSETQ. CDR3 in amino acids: CASSLDSGGGYTF. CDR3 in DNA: TGCGCCAGCAGCTTGGATTCAGGGGGAGGCTACACCTTC.